This TCR beta chain is from a study of cytomegalovirus exposure and HLA in healthy donors (dated 2017 in TCRdb). In terms of the full investigation: An earlier analysis of around 600 of the donors reported about 290 Gb of sequence data and approximately 110 million unique TCR beta sequences from about 200 million T cells. About 280 gigabases of sequencing data and 70 million to 95 million unique TCR sequences made up an early release that covered approximately 700 HLA-typed donors. High-throughput TCR immunosequencing, statistical association of individual TCRs with disease status, and machine learning were combined to predict cytomegalovirus infection status. HLA typing covered class I and class II loci at four-digit resolution. Donor age, sex, ethnicity and CMV serostatus were compiled together with the repertoire data. In the later analysis, no new phenotypic data were used to find candidate immune exposures; instead, reliance was placed on TCR beta sequences and their occurrence across donors. The aim of the study was to test whether cataloging public T cell receptors could identify signatures of past pathogen exposure. A later genetic analysis took genome-wide SNP genotypes for about three fifths of the 666 donors and used that subset as a discovery cohort. Among some 400 genotyped donors of the cohort, an average of roughly 230,000 unique TCR beta nucleotide sequences was sequenced per donor, of which about 20% were non-productive. Of the approximately 400 genotyped donors, approximately 80% fell in the genetic ancestry cluster associated with self-reported Caucasian donors. An earlier analysis of approximately 500 of the donors applied high-throughput TCR beta sequencing to assess whether each TCR beta V gene segment acted as functional or pseudogenic. Typing coverage differed by locus: A, B, C, DRB1 and DQB1 were typed in about 620-630 donors, DQA1 in 522, DPA1 in nearly 610, and DPB1 in 400 to 480. Along with the approximately 600-subject first cohort, a separate validation cohort of more than 90 different subjects was used. Because of strong linkage in the cohort, roughly five DR-DQ haplotypes were treated as single units for association and clustering. Every discovery cohort repertoire had been produced on one sequencing platform. The T cell repertoires of 700 or so subjects were profiled by immunosequencing and related to cytomegalovirus serostatus. A later analysis re-examined previously published TCR beta repertoires from over 500 donors and added high-resolution HLA genotyping to investigate patterns of TCR occurrence.

Preparation of the library involved the immunoSEQ multiplex PCR assay. For the multiplex PCR, a mixture combining 60 forward primers for TCR Vbeta segments and 13 reverse primers for TCR Jbeta segments was used. Amplification of the CDR3 region of rearranged TCR beta genes was performed with a multiplex PCR assay on genomic DNA. The amplified TCR beta libraries were sequenced on the Illumina HiSeq System as 87-base-pair reads. The study's own analysis went as follows. In a later analysis, 80 million or so unique TCR beta chains were counted across the roughly 670 repertoires, and roughly 9.9 million of these chains were shared by at least two donors. To remove PCR and sequencing errors, raw reads were error-corrected and collapsed into unique sequences using a nearest-neighbor algorithm that merged closely related sequences. To assign V, D and J gene segments, CDR3 sequences were aligned to IMGT reference sequences. For a sequence to be retained, a match of at least six nucleotides was required to both a V gene segment and a J gene segment. Rearrangements were classified as productive when the CDR3 lacked stop codons and remained in frame with V and J, and all other rearrangements were classified as non-productive. CDR3 was defined by IMGT convention, running from the second conserved V-encoded cysteine to the conserved J-encoded phenylalanine. Sequences without an unambiguous match to a single V gene segment were excluded from the earlier analysis of approximately 560 of the donors. In an earlier analysis of more than 500 of the donors, a V segment was called functional when productive rearrangements were above 56.7%, and segregating when the standard deviation between donors exceeded 5%. To diagnose cytomegalovirus status from the catalog of TCR beta chain sequences, a statistical classification framework was built. In a later analysis, V and J genes were assigned by comparing TCR nucleotide sequences against IMGT/GENE-DB human TR gene sequences. The TCRdist pipeline was used in a later analysis to assign CDR3 sequences and most-parsimonious VDJ recombination scenarios. In a later analysis, each TCR beta chain was defined by its CDR3 amino acid sequence together with its V-gene family, and reads lacking a unique V-gene family were excluded. To address suspected cross-contamination and a sequencing artifact, a later analysis removed over 500 highly shared, low-generation-probability nucleotide sequences. A later analysis calculated a clonal expansion index for each public chain from normalized within-repertoire ranks of inferred template counts. A later analysis computed generation probabilities with a VDJ recombination model fitted to out-of-frame rearrangements, and checked the results against IGoR. In a later analysis, hypergeometric tests were used to score TCR-TCR, TCR-HLA and TCR-CMV co-occurrence, with a repertoire-size bias correction applied to TCR pairs. A later analysis estimated false discovery rates by permuting HLA or CMV assignments 20 times. A later analysis grouped co-occurring TCRs with DBSCAN, adding TCRdist sequence similarity when clustering within HLA-allele-positive subsets. Repertoires with fewer than 30,000 or more than 120,000 public chains were left out of co-occurrence clustering, as were five repertoires with anomalous nucleotide sharing. In its TCRdb copy, this immuneACCESS table keeps in-frame sequences only and misses some clones. Where compared with another copy, unresolved V genes explain less than half of these, and the others have no known cause. V and J calls and clone size come straight from that table; D and trimming were deduced from the DNA. The sample table contains around 120,000 clones; only one count was recorded for under 90% of them. The top ten clones comprise approximately 8.8% of the sample.

The cohort was made up of approximately 670 healthy bone marrow donors. At the time of sampling, every cohort member was nominally healthy, though immune exposures that went unrecorded were likely present. The donor was CMV seropositive and was included in the group of 270 or so seropositive cohort members. A peripheral blood sample was collected from each donor, and TCR beta sequencing was performed on peripheral blood mononuclear cells. The Qiagen DNeasy Blood Extraction Kit was used to extract genomic DNA from the blood cell samples. CDR1 and CDR2 (SGHTA, FQGTGA) derive from the germline V gene. The CDR3 runs 16 residues from the cysteine to the phenylalanine. Solely the CDR3 DNA is kept, with 48 bases framed from the first base. The germline V end is reduced by 5 bases and the J end by 4 bases; junction bases left unmatched: 6. Comments on this clone: Its specific antigen is unknown. The sample holds no much larger clone one base away, and base qualities are not on file.

Broad study findings and their caveats: Correlated functional status among segregating V segments might be attributable to linkage disequilibrium, but an unknown experimental factor could not be ruled out. CMV serostatus was the only immune exposure information available for the cohort. Across donors, most TCR sequences were observed very rarely, whereas some public TCRs were present in many individuals. Presence/absence analyses assumed roughly uniform sequencing depth across donors, an assumption that may not hold. In a later analysis, the rate of TCR association differed among HLA loci, with DRB1 alleles having the most associated TCRs and HLA-C alleles having the fewest. In a later genetic analysis, fewer N-insertions in productive TCRs were reported among donors in an Asian-associated ancestry cluster than the approximately 630-donor mean. According to a later analysis, parvovirus B19, influenza, CMV and Epstein-Barr virus appeared linked to several top co-occurrence clusters. A further reported finding was that TCR beta sequences accurately predicted the HLA-A and HLA-B alleles for most subjects in the first cohort. Because the 87-base-pair reads could not distinguish some IMGT-functional V segments, including TRBV6-2 and TRBV6-3, those segments were excluded. The earlier analysis of a few hundred of the donors excluded over 15 rarely observed V segments, including chromosome 9 orphons, because counts were too low. It was suggested by the authors that the approach could potentially be generalized to other disease states and immunological phenotypes. The sequencing pipeline was judged likely to have produced a cluster of highly shared sequence variants as a technical artifact. A few of the identified cytomegalovirus-associated TCR beta chains were confirmed in vitro to be specific for cytomegalovirus antigens. Assigning TCR associations to individual alleles was difficult when HLA alleles, especially DR and DQ, strongly co-occurred. Because some donors lacked HLA typing at each locus, the association tests relied only on the typed subset. Most CMV-associated TCR beta chains appeared to be HLA-restricted in a later analysis, and the HLA associations seemed to be driven largely by CMV exposure. An earlier analysis of approximately 590 of the donors showed that most TCR beta V segments appeared in productive rearrangements either about 87% or about 30% of the time, which broadly matched IMGT annotations. In this cohort, only TCR beta chains were sequenced, and detectable features were limited by the absence of alpha or paired-chain data. Compared with equally common non-associated chains, HLA-associated TCR beta chains in a later analysis were more clonally expanded and had lower generation probabilities. Cytomegalovirus status was reported to be diagnosed by the classifier with high specificity and sensitivity in both the original and validation cohorts. At a false discovery rate of 0.05, a later analysis linked under 20,000 TCR beta sequences to specific HLA alleles. An association between a missense DCLRE1C variant and V-gene and J-gene trimming of TCR beta chains was found in a later genetic analysis and replicated in an independent cohort. A total of 150 to 200 TCR beta chains were listed by the study as associated with cytomegalovirus.

The source of this sequence is a female donor in good health and CMV-seropositive. The sequencing input was PBMCs. In this chain, TRBV7-3 is recombined with TRBJ2-1, with 12 bases matching TRBD1. The base sequence is TGTGCCAGCAGCCCTACGGGACAGGGGGCTTACAATGAGCAGTTCTTC. This yields the protein CASSPTGQGAYNEQFF. With all but the CDR3 taken from the reference TRBV7-3 and TRBJ2-1 genes, the full variable domain is: GAGVSQTPSNKVTEKGKYVELRCDPISGHTALYWYRQSLGQGPEFLIYFQGTGAADDSGLPNDRFFAVRPEGSVSTLKIQRTERGDSAVYLCASSPTGQGAYNEQFFGPGTRLTVL.